The 16 T cell receptor beta chains in this list originate from one sample, sequenced in a study of T cells in Graves' hyperthyroidism and ophthalmopathy. What was amplified from RNA transcripts were TCR beta CDR3 regions. The study used the HTBI primer set for a first-round RT-PCR of the TCR CDR3. TCRdb ran MiXCR on the multiplex PCR reads and lists one entry per CDR3 protein. The sample carries roughly 700,000 distinct CDR3 sequences, roughly 32% recorded once. Sequencing used blood. These receptors all come from a woman between 35 and 50 years old with Graves' hyperthyroidism.

The genes are TRBV24-1 and TRBJ1-2; TRBD1 aligns across 8 bases. The CDR3 is 14 amino acids. V shed 3 bases, J shed 8 bases, and the junction held 7 bases outside the gene matches. Looked up from germline, CDR1 is KGHDR and CDR2 is SFDVKD. CDR3: CATSDRTDRDGYTF. CDR3 in DNA: TGTGCCACCAGTGATCGGACGGACAGGGACGGCTACACCTTC.

As for this clonotype: This may come from a read error, since a much larger clone is one base off. The chain recombines TRBV20-1 with TRBJ1-2; 8 bases map to TRBD1. The CDR3 runs 16 residues. V lost 1 base to trimming and J lost 0 bases; unmatched junction nucleotides: 7. Germline assignment: CDR1 DFQATT and CDR2 SNEGSKA (reference sequence). The CDR3 reads CSARGGQESANYGYTF. CDR3 in DNA: TGCAGTGCTAGAGGGGGACAGGAGTCAGCTAACTATGGCTACACCTTC.

As to this clonotype: Sequence at one end of the junction differs from germline and may be a read error. This rearrangement joins TRBV20-1 to TRBJ1-2, with unresolved D. CDR1 DFQATT and CDR2 SNEGSKA come from the germline V gene (reference sequence). The CDR3 consists of 9 residues. The CDR3 spells CSARDSYTF. DNA for the CDR3: TGCAGTGCTAGAGATAGCTACACGTTC.

The chain has TRBV4-3 and TRBJ2-2, with D perhaps being TRBD1 or TRBD2 (6 bases each). Looked up from germline, CDR1 is LGHNA and CDR2 is YSLEER. The CDR3 length is 15 residues. V shed 4 bases and J shed 7 bases, with 16 bases lying between them. CDR3 sequence reads: CASSRFRGGHGELFF. For the CDR3, the DNA is TGCGCCAGCAGCCGGTTCAGGGGAGGCCACGGGGAGCTGTTTTTT.

A remark on this clonotype: One base away lies a much larger clone, so this may be a sequencing read error. This chain connects TRBV19 to TRBJ1-1; D call uncertain. The CDR3 sequence is 12 residues long. The germline gives CDR1 LNHDA, CDR2 SQIVND (reference sequence). Here the CDR3 DNA reads TGTGCCAGTAAAGGGCAGAACACTGGAGCTTTCTTT. It is translated as CASKGQNTGAFF.

This clonotype appeared many times. V is TRBV2 and J is TRBJ2-5; 7 bases map to TRBD2. Per germline, CDR1 SNHLY and CDR2 FYNNEI. This CDR3 spans 13 amino acids. V lost 8 bases, J lost 5 bases, and 8 bases stayed unmatched. In DNA, the CDR3 is TGTGCCAGCGGGACTACAAACGTGGAGACCCAGTACTTC. Protein sequence: CASGTTNVETQYF. Supplemented by reference TRBV2 and TRBJ2-5, the full variable domain reads EPEVTQTPSHQVTQMGQEVILRCVPISNHLYFYWYRQILGQKVEFLVSFYNNEISEKSEIFDDQFSVERPDGSNFTLKIRSTKLEDSAMYFCASGTTNVETQYFGPGTRLLVL.

This clonotype showed up many times. This sequence joins TRBV7-6 and TRBJ1-1; D unclear. CDR1 is SGHVS, CDR2 FNYEAQ, per germline. The CDR3 covers 15 residues. Trimming took 6 bases from V and 6 from J, leaving 20 bases between them. CDR3 nucleotides: TGTGCCAGCAGTGAGAGAGGGCCCAACGTCCCTGAAGCTTTCTTT. Residues: CASSERGPNVPEAFF.

The rearrangement uses TRBV12-3 or TRBV12-4 and TRBJ1-2; D not certain. The CDR3 has 14 residues. The V end was cut by 5 bases, the J end by 6 bases, with 16 bases between. The CDR3 sequence: CASSQIIRADGYTF. As DNA, the CDR3 is TGTGCCAGCAGTCAGATTATAAGGGCGGATGGCTACACCTTC.

V is TRBV2 and J is TRBJ1-4; a possible D gene is TRBD1 (6 bases). The CDR3 sequence is 15 residues long. Germline values: CDR1 SNHLY, CDR2 FYNNEI. The germline V and J ends were trimmed by 10 bases and 8 bases, with 23 bases remaining between them. CDR3 sequence reads: CAITGKSGVDEKLFF. CDR3 in DNA: TGTGCCATCACAGGGAAGTCAGGGGTGGACGAAAAACTGTTTTTT.

This chain links TRBV6-1 with TRBJ1-4; 8 positions match TRBD1. Germline V gene data show CDR1 as MNHNS and CDR2 as SASEGT. The trim removed 10 bases at V and 7 bases at J, leaving 11 bases unmatched. CDR3 length: 14 amino acids. CDR3 nucleotides: TGTGCCACCGTACTTGACAGGGGAAGTGAAAAACTGTTTTTT. It yields the protein CATVLDRGSEKLFF.

Ten or more counts support this clonotype. V and J are TRBV12-3 or TRBV12-4 and TRBJ2-7, with D possibly matching TRBD2 (6 bases). The CDR3 contains 12 residues. V shed 3 bases and J shed 4 bases, with 7 bases lying between them. CDR3 loop: CASSFSGYEQYF. The DNA of the CDR3 is TGTGCCAGCAGTTTTAGCGGATACGAGCAGTACTTC.

The chain uses TRBV7-2 and TRBJ1-1; 7 bases fit TRBD1. V lost 3 bases and J lost 5; bases outside the gene matches: 9. This CDR3 is 15 amino acids long. The germline CDR1 and CDR2 sequences are SGHTA and FQGNSA. In DNA form, the CDR3 reads TGTGCCAGCAGCTTCCAACAGGGGAGGCGGACTGAAGCTTTCTTT. It encodes CASSFQQGRRTEAFF.

This clonotype turned up a few times. CDR3 nucleotides: TGTGCCAGCAGCCCAGGCCTATACGGGGAGACCCAGTACTTC. This sequence encodes CASSPGLYGETQYF. The chain carries TRBV3-1 and TRBJ2-5; D gene ambiguous. CDR3 size: 14 residues. Germline V gives CDR1 LGHDT, CDR2 YNNKEL (reference sequence). V was trimmed by 4 bases and J by 5 bases, leaving 14 bases between them.

This clonotype came up many times. The genes are TRBV10-2 and TRBJ1-1; D possibly corresponds to TRBD1 (5 bases). CDR1 and CDR2 from the germline V gene are WSHSY and SAAADI. CDR3 size: 12 residues. V was cut by 0 bases and J by 11 bases, with 10 bases left in between. In nucleotides, the CDR3 is TGCGCCAGCAGTGAGTCGGGGCTGGGTGCTTTCTTT. It is translated as CASSESGLGAFF.

J is TRBJ2-7 and V is TRBV20-1; TRBD1 might be the D (6 bases). The germline gives CDR1 DFQATT, CDR2 SNEGSKA (reference sequence). V dropped 0 bases and J dropped 7 bases, with 19 bases sitting between them. The CDR3 contains 15 residues. CDR3 protein: CSARDYGRGASEQYF. CDR3 in DNA: TGCAGTGCTAGAGATTACGGCAGGGGCGCGAGTGAGCAGTACTTC.

The chain has TRBV15 and TRBJ2-3, with D unresolved. V lost 0 bases, J lost 6 bases, and 13 bases lay in between. The CDR3 extends over 15 amino acids. Germline V CDR1 and CDR2: LNHNV, YYDKDF (reference sequence). The CDR3 spells CATSRERLLLDTQYF. The DNA for the CDR3 is TGTGCCACCAGCAGAGAGAGGCTGCTTTTGGATACGCAGTATTTT.